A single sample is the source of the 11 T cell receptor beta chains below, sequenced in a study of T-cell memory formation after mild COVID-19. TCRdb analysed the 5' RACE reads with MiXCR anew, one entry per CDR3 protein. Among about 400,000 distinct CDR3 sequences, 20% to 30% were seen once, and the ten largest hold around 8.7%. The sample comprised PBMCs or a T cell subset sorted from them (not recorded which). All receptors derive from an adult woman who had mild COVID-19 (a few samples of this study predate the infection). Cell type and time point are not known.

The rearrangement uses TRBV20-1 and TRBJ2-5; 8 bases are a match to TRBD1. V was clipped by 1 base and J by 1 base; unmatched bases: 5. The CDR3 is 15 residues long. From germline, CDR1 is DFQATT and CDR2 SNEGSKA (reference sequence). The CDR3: CSARAGTGPQETQYF. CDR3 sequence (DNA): TGCAGTGCTAGAGCGGGGACAGGTCCCCAAGAGACCCAGTACTTC.

The CDR3, as DNA: TGCAGTGCTAGAGTACTAGCGGGAAGTAAGGGCGAGCAGTACTTC. Its translation: CSARVLAGSKGEQYF. The V call is TRBV20-1, the J call TRBJ2-7; 10 bases are a match to TRBD2. This CDR3 contains 15 residues. Germline CDR1 and CDR2: DFQATT and SNEGSKA (reference sequence). Germline trimming cut 1 base from V and 6 bases from J; bases unmatched to any gene: 9.

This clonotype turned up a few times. CDR3 amino acids: CSVPVARQGETQYF. CDR3 DNA sequence: TGCAGCGTACCTGTTGCGCGTCAGGGGGAGACCCAGTACTTC. This chain connects TRBV29-1 to TRBJ2-5; TRBD1 is a possible D gene (6 bases). Trimming took off 6 bases at V and 5 bases at J, with 19 bases between the two ends. The CDR3 has 14 residues. Germline V gives CDR1 SQVTM, CDR2 ANQGSEA.

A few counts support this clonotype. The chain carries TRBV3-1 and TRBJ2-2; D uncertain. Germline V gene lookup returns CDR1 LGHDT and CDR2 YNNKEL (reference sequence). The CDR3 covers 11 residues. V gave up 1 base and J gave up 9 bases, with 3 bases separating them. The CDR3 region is CASSQVRELFF. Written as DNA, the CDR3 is TGTGCCAGCAGCCAAGTCCGGGAGCTGTTTTTT.

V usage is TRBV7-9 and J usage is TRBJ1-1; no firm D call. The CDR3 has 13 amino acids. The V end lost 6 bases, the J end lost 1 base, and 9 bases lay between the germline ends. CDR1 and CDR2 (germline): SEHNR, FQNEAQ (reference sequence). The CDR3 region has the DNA TGTGCCAGCAGGGGATGGGAGAACACTGAAGCTTTCTTT. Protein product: CASRGWENTEAFF.

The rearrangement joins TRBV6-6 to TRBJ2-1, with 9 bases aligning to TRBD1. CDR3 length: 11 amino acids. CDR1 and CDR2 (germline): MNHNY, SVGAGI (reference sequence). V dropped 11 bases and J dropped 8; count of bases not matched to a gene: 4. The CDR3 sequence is CAVQGADEQFF. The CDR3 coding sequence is TGTGCCGTACAGGGGGCGGATGAGCAGTTCTTC.

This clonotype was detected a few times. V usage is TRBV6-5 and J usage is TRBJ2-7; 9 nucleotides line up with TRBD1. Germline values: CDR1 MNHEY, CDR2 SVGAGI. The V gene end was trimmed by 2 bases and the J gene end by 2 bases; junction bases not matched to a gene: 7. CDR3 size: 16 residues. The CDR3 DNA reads TGTGCCAGCAGTTACAGGGTCGACAGGGGGGCCTACGAGCAGTACTTC. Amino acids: CASSYRVDRGAYEQYF.

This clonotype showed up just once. Here the CDR3 DNA reads TGCAGTGCTGCCGGGACAGCCAATTCACCCCTCCACTTT. Residues: CSAAGTANSPLHF. This chain joins TRBV20-1 and TRBJ1-6; 7 bases match TRBD1. The germline gives CDR1 DFQATT, CDR2 SNEGSKA (reference sequence). The CDR3 extends over 13 amino acids. Trimming took 5 bases from V and 7 from J; bases not matched to a gene: 5.

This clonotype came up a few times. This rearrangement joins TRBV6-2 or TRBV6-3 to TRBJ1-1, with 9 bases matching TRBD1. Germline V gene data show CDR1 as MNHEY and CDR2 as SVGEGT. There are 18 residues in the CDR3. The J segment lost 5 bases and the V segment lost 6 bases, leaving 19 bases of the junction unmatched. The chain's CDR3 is CASSYVVGQGGSKTEAFF. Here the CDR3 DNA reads TGTGCCAGCAGCTATGTTGTGGGACAGGGCGGTTCGAAGACTGAAGCTTTCTTT.

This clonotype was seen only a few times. In DNA form, the CDR3 reads TGTGCCAGCAGTCCCCGGGACAGGGGAGGAGAGACCCAGTACTTC. As protein: CASSPRDRGGETQYF. The V gene is TRBV12-3 or TRBV12-4, the J gene TRBJ2-5, with 10 bases lining up with TRBD1. The CDR3 sequence is 15 residues long. Losses at the gene ends were 5 bases for V and 4 bases for J; bases not matched to a gene: 7.

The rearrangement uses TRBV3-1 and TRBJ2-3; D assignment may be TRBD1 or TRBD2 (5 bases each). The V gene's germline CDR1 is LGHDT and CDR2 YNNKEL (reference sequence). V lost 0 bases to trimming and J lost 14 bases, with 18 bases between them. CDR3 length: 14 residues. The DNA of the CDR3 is TGTGCCAGCAGCCAAGACGGGGCAGCGGCCGGTTCGTATTTT. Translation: CASSQDGAAAGSYF.